The 10 T cell receptor beta chains presented below share a single source sample, sequenced in a study of T cell responses to AZD1222 COVID-19 vaccine. The assay was immunoSEQ multiplex PCR, and TCRdb's table has in-frame clones only and misses some. Of approximately 120,000 clones in the sample, more than 85% were seen once. The specimen comprised peripheral blood, sampled on day 0 of AZD1222 vaccination. The receptor set was obtained from an adult in good health.

The V and J genes are TRBV19 and TRBJ1-6; 7 nucleotides line up with TRBD1. With 4 bases clipped from V and 8 bases from J, the junction kept 5 bases outside the gene matches. From germline, CDR1 is LNHDA and CDR2 SQIVND (reference sequence). The CDR3 consists of 14 residues. The CDR3 coding sequence is TGTGCCAGTAGTAGCCGGGACAGCCATTCACCCCTCCACTTT. As protein: CASSSRDSHSPLHF.

The V and J genes are TRBV19 and TRBJ2-5; TRBD2 matches 13 bases. The CDR3 consists of 17 residues. Germline-derived CDR1 and CDR2 are LNHDA and SQIVND (reference sequence). J gave up 0 bases and V 10 bases, and 11 bases lay outside the gene matches. The CDR3 sequence is CATEGLAGFGYQETQYF. CDR3 bases: TGTGCCACTGAGGGACTAGCGGGATTTGGGTACCAAGAGACCCAGTACTTC.

The CDR3 nucleotides are TGTGCCAGCAGCTTATCTCCAGGGAGCAATTCACCCCTCCACTTT. Its protein product is CASSLSPGSNSPLHF. The V call is TRBV7-8, the J call TRBJ1-6, with D possibly being TRBD1 (5 bases). The CDR3 is 15 residues long. Trimming took off 2 bases at V and 7 bases at J, with 12 bases between the two ends. Germline V lookup: CDR1 SGHVS, CDR2 FQNEAQ. Using reference TRBV7-8 and TRBJ1-6 for the parts outside the CDR3, the full variable domain is GAGVSQSPRYKVAKRGQDVALRCDPISGHVSLFWYQQALGQGPEFLTYFQNEAQLDKSGLPSDRFFAERPEGSVSTLKIQRTQQEDSAVYLCASSLSPGSNSPLHFGNGTRLTVT.

Points on this clone: In the same sample, other DNA sequences code for this CDR3. The chain couples TRBV28 to TRBJ1-3; 10 nucleotides line up with TRBD1. V lost 6 bases and J lost 4; bases outside the gene matches: 3. From germline, CDR1 is MDHEN and CDR2 SYDVKM. The CDR3 covers 14 residues. Here the CDR3 DNA reads TGTGCCAGCAGACCGGGACAGGGGGGAAACACCATATATTTT. It specifies CASRPGQGGNTIYF.

The chain couples TRBV4-2 to TRBJ2-7; 10 bases match TRBD1. This CDR3 has 16 amino acids. Germline V gene data show CDR1 as LGHNA and CDR2 as YNFKEQ. Trimming removed 3 bases from V and 4 bases from J; junction bases left unmatched: 9. The CDR3 region is CASSQVAGQGVYEQYF. CDR3 DNA: TGTGCCAGCAGCCAGGTAGCTGGACAGGGGGTATACGAGCAGTACTTC.

The chain joins TRBV2 to TRBJ1-2, with TRBD1 identical over 9 bases. Germline CDR1 and CDR2: SNHLY and FYNNEI. This CDR3 comprises 15 residues. Trimming removed 4 bases from V and 6 bases from J; junction bases left unmatched: 9. The CDR3 here is CASSVLTGGADGYTF. In DNA, the CDR3 is TGTGCCAGCAGTGTCCTGACAGGGGGTGCTGATGGCTACACCTTC.

CDR3 sequence reads: CASSPNHRGRAYNEQFF. CDR3 nucleotide sequence: TGTGCCAGCAGCCCCAATCACAGGGGTAGGGCCTACAATGAGCAGTTCTTC. The chain carries TRBV5-8 and TRBJ2-1; TRBD1 matches 7 bases. CDR1 SGHTS and CDR2 YDEGEE come from the germline V gene. With 4 bases clipped from V and 2 bases from J, the junction kept 12 bases outside the gene matches. The CDR3 totals 17 residues. Together with reference TRBV5-8 and TRBJ2-1, the CDR3 gives the full variable domain: EAGVTQSPTHLIKTRGQQATLRCSPISGHTSVYWYQQALGLGLQFLLWYDEGEERNRGNFPPRFSGRQFPNYSSELNVNALELEDSALYLCASSPNHRGRAYNEQFFGPGTRLTVL.

The chain is built from TRBV5-1 and TRBJ2-3, with 9 bases matching TRBD1. The trim removed 3 bases at V and 1 base at J, leaving 0 bases unmatched. From germline, CDR1 is SGHRS and CDR2 YFSETQ. The CDR3 totals 14 residues. CDR3 bases: TGCGCCAGCAGCTGGACAGGGGGCACAGATACGCAGTATTTT. This codes for CASSWTGGTDTQYF.

The V and J genes are TRBV12-5 and TRBJ2-7; D is uncertain. CDR1 and CDR2 from the germline V gene are LGHNT and FRNRAP. The CDR3 covers 13 residues. V was shortened by 1 base and J by 3 bases, with 7 bases between the two germline ends. Here the CDR3 reads CASGLGQSYEQYF. Written as DNA, the CDR3 is TGTGCTAGTGGTTTGGGGCAGAGCTACGAGCAGTACTTC.

This chain connects TRBV28 to TRBJ2-7; no clear D gene. Germline CDR1 reads MDHEN; CDR2 reads SYDVKM. The CDR3 extends over 12 amino acids. Between the trimmed V and J ends, which lost 5 bases and 0 bases, there was a span of 5 bases. The CDR3 nucleotides read TGTGCCAGCAGTCCCAGCTCCTACGAGCAGTACTTC. Protein sequence: CASSPSSYEQYF.